This entry describes one T cell receptor beta chain. Germline values: CDR1 MGHDK, CDR2 SYGVNS. With V trimmed by 4 bases and J by 4 bases, 6 bases remained unmatched. The CDR3 loop spans 14 amino acids. The data belong to a study of T cell repertoires in cytomegalovirus infection. Via MiXCR, TCRdb re-called the reads, giving one row per CDR3 protein. The sample gives about 680,000 distinct CDR3 sequences, roughly a quarter of which show up once; 8% is in the top ten. The clonotype was recovered from a human donor in good health (CMV status not recorded). Some clones in this sample may be carry-over from other donors' samples. The sequencing input was CD8+ T cells from PBMCs. This chain uses TRBV25-1 with TRBJ1-2; 7 nucleotides line up with TRBD1. CDR3 amino acids: CASSGSDRVYGYTF. The CDR3 DNA is TGTGCCAGCAGTGGCTCTGACAGGGTCTATGGCTACACCTTC.